A selection of T cell receptor beta chains follows, all from one sample in a study of blood T cell repertoires in COVID-19. Profiling relied on immunoSEQ multiplex PCR, and the TCRdb table lists in-frame clones only, not all of them. The repertoire consists of about 39,000 clones, with approximately 94% occurring once and the leading ten covering around 4%. Input material: peripheral blood. These receptors came from a human donor with active COVID-19. The donor label of this sample is uncertain. Both conserved end residues are part of each CDR3. Fields, in order: D gene, V gene, clone size, J gene, CDR3 protein, CDR3 DNA. D genes are given only for firm matches. Part of the rows lack a size; the others show once, few, many or a class for expanded clones.

TRBD1	TRBV5-5	NA	TRBJ2-5	CASSRTGWETQYF	TGTGCCAGCAGCCGGACAGGGTGGGAGACCCAGTACTTC
TRBD1	TRBV7-2	NA	TRBJ2-5	CASSPGQGAGQETQYF	TGTGCCAGCAGCCCCGGACAGGGGGCAGGCCAAGAGACCCAGTACTTC
NA	TRBV3-1/TRBV3-2	NA	TRBJ2-7	CASSRMTKGAYEQYF	TGTGCCAGCAGCCGAATGACAAAGGGGGCCTACGAGCAGTACTTC
NA	TRBV9	medium-sized	TRBJ1-3	CASSAPQGLTGNTIYF	TGTGCCAGCAGCGCTCCACAGGGATTAACTGGAAACACCATATATTTT
NA	TRBV9	NA	TRBJ2-2	CASSVDYTGELFF	TGTGCCAGCAGCGTAGACTACACCGGGGAGCTGTTTTTT
TRBD1	TRBV15	NA	TRBJ1-5	CATSRGPTGVSNQPQHF	TGTGCCACCAGCAGAGGGCCGACAGGGGTCAGCAATCAGCCCCAGCATTTT
TRBD2	TRBV7-9	NA	TRBJ2-3	CASSPWTSGPRDTQYF	TGTGCCAGCAGCCCTTGGACTAGCGGGCCACGGGATACGCAGTATTTT
NA	TRBV5-6	NA	TRBJ1-2	CASSPRRETGYTF	TGTGCCAGCAGCCCACGGCGGGAGACTGGCTACACCTTC
NA	TRBV3-1/TRBV3-2	NA	TRBJ1-6	CASSSGMASPLHF	TGTGCCAGCAGCTCAGGGATGGCTTCACCCCTCCACTTT
TRBD1	TRBV6-6	NA	TRBJ1-4	CASLPGGPTEKLFF	TGTGCCAGCCTACCAGGGGGTCCGACGGAAAAACTGTTTTTT
TRBD1	TRBV29-1	NA	TRBJ2-5	CSVDGTGVKETQYF	TGCAGCGTCGACGGGACAGGGGTAAAAGAGACCCAGTACTTC
TRBD1	TRBV7-9	NA	TRBJ1-1	CASSPQGAWTEAFF	TGTGCCAGCAGCCCACAGGGGGCCTGGACTGAAGCTTTCTTT
NA	TRBV20-1	few	TRBJ1-5	CSASEVGDFNQPQHF	TGCAGTGCTAGTGAGGTCGGGGACTTCAATCAGCCCCAGCATTTT
NA	TRBV7-9	NA	TRBJ2-1	CASTRQSSYNEQFF	TGTGCCAGCACCCGACAGAGCTCCTACAATGAGCAGTTCTTC
TRBD1	TRBV5-1	NA	TRBJ2-1	CASSLDGTGNNEQFF	TGCGCCAGCAGCTTGGATGGGACAGGGAACAATGAGCAGTTCTTC